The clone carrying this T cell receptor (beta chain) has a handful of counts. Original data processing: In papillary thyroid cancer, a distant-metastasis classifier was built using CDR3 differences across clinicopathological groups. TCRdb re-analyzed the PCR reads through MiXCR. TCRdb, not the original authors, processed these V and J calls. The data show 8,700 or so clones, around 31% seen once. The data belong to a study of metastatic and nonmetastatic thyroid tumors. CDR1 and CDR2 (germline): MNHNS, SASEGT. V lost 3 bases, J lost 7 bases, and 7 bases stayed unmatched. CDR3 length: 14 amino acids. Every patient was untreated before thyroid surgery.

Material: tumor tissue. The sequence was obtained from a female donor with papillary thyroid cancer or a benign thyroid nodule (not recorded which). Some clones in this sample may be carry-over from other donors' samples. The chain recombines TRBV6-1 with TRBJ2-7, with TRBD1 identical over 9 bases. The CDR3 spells CASSEYGTGREQYF. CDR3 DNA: TGTGCCAGCAGTGAGTATGGGACAGGGCGGGAGCAGTACTTC.